Below, 21 T cell receptor beta chains from the same sample are listed, as sequenced in a study of blood T cell repertoires in COVID-19. Sequenced by immunoSEQ multiplex PCR; TCRdb stores in-frame clones only, minus some. The sample has about 300,000 clones, 88% seen once. Source material: peripheral blood. Receptors originate from a man younger than 35 with active or convalescent COVID-19.

The chain has TRBV5-4 and TRBJ1-2, with no clear D. The V end was cut by 0 bases, the J end by 0 bases, with 12 bases between. The CDR3 loop spans 16 amino acids. The V gene's germline CDR1 is SGHNT and CDR2 YYREEE (reference sequence). The CDR3 DNA reads as TGTGCCAGCAGCTTGGATTTGGGCGGGACTAACTATGGCTACACCTTC. As protein: CASSLDLGGTNYGYTF.

The V gene is TRBV2, the J gene TRBJ1-1; maybe TRBD1 (5 bases). Trimming took off 6 bases at V and 11 bases at J, with 31 bases between the two ends. The CDR3 totals 17 residues. The germline gives CDR1 SNHLY, CDR2 FYNNEI. The CDR3 here is CASRKKWGLDRQIGAFF. CDR3 nucleotide sequence: TGTGCCAGCAGGAAAAAATGGGGTCTCGATAGACAGATCGGTGCTTTCTTT.

This chain connects TRBV10-3 to TRBJ2-2; 7 nucleotides line up with TRBD1. The germline gives CDR1 ENHRY, CDR2 SYGVKD. The V segment lost 0 bases and the J segment 7 bases; nucleotides outside the gene matches: 8. This CDR3 has 16 amino acids. This chain's CDR3 is CAISESYRGLDGELFF. The DNA for the CDR3 is TGTGCCATCAGTGAGTCGTATAGGGGGCTGGACGGGGAGCTGTTTTTT.

The J gene is TRBJ2-3, the V gene TRBV29-1, with D tentatively TRBD1 (6 bases). Trimming cost V 7 bases and J 2 bases, with 16 bases left between them. The V gene's germline CDR1 is SQVTM and CDR2 ANQGSEA. The CDR3 is 14 residues long. The DNA of the CDR3 is TGCAGCGCACCAGGGGACGGTTACACAGATACGCAGTATTTT. Its translation: CSAPGDGYTDTQYF.

The rearrangement links TRBV9 to TRBJ1-1; 7 positions match TRBD1. The CDR3 is 15 amino acids. The germline V gene encodes CDR1 SGDLS and CDR2 YYNGEE. V was pared by 1 base and J by 1 base, with 4 bases of the junction left unmatched. This chain's CDR3 is CASSVPQGTNTEAFF. As DNA, the CDR3 is TGTGCCAGCAGCGTACCACAGGGGACGAACACTGAAGCTTTCTTT.

The chain uses TRBV9 and TRBJ2-3; TRBD2 is a possible D gene (6 bases). With 3 bases removed from V and 5 bases from J, the gap between germline ends came to 16 bases. Germline values: CDR1 SGDLS, CDR2 YYNGEE. The length of the CDR3 is 15 residues. CDR3 amino acids: CASSESSELEDTQYF. CDR3 nucleotide sequence: TGTGCCAGCAGCGAGTCTAGCGAATTGGAAGATACGCAGTATTTT.

The rearrangement links TRBV15 to TRBJ1-6, with a weak D call TRBD1 (6 bases). V was shortened by 1 base and J by 9 bases, with 13 bases between the two germline ends. The CDR3 is 15 residues long. From germline, CDR1 is LNHNV and CDR2 YYDKDF (reference sequence). CDR3 bases: TGTGCCACCAGCAGAGTTCACAGGGTCGGTTCACCCCTCCACTTT. The encoded protein is CATSRVHRVGSPLHF.

This clone was seen a few times. The rearrangement joins TRBV5-1 to TRBJ2-3; 7 positions match TRBD2. The germline gives CDR1 SGHRS, CDR2 YFSETQ. The CDR3 is made up of 15 amino acids. V was pared by 4 bases and J by 0 bases, with 5 bases of the junction left unmatched. DNA of the CDR3: TGCGCCAGCAGCCCAACGGGGGGTAGCACAGATACGCAGTATTTT. Protein sequence: CASSPTGGSTDTQYF.

The chain recombines TRBV11-2 with TRBJ1-2, with a weak D call TRBD1 (5 bases). The germline gives CDR1 SGHAT, CDR2 FQNNGV. The CDR3 extends over 14 amino acids. Trimming shortened V by 8 bases and J by 8 bases, and 21 bases separated the two germline ends. In DNA form, the CDR3 reads TGTGCCAGCGCACCGTCGGGGGGAAGAAGGGGCTACACCTTC. Its protein product is CASAPSGGRRGYTF.

A single count supports this clone. CDR3: CASSLEGRGTEAFF. In DNA form, the CDR3 reads TGTGCCAGCAGTTTGGAGGGTCGTGGCACTGAAGCTTTCTTT. The gene calls are TRBV27 and TRBJ1-1; no reliable D call. Trimming removed 3 bases at V and 4 bases at J, with 12 bases between. Germline V lookup: CDR1 MNHEY, CDR2 SMNVEV (reference sequence). This CDR3 region has 14 residues.

The chain links TRBV2 to TRBJ1-3; TRBD1 aligns across 7 bases. Looked up from germline, CDR1 is SNHLY and CDR2 is FYNNEI. Losses at the gene ends were 3 bases for V and 0 bases for J; bases not matched to a gene: 2. This CDR3 has 15 residues. The DNA of the CDR3 is TGTGCCAGCAGTGACGGGGACAGCTCTGGAAACACCATATATTTT. As protein: CASSDGDSSGNTIYF.

This clone was seen only once. The V and J genes are TRBV9 and TRBJ2-7; 7 nucleotides line up with TRBD2. With V trimmed by 0 bases and J by 6 bases, 6 bases remained unmatched. The length of the CDR3 is 14 residues. CDR1 is SGDLS and CDR2 is YYNGEE in the germline V gene. The CDR3 is CASSVAPREGEQYF. For the CDR3, the DNA is TGTGCCAGCAGCGTAGCCCCCAGGGAGGGCGAGCAGTACTTC.

This chain uses TRBV2 with TRBJ2-7, with 7 nucleotides matching TRBD1. CDR1 is SNHLY and CDR2 is FYNNEI in the germline V gene. V dropped 9 bases and J dropped 4; count of bases not matched to a gene: 9. The CDR3 has 13 amino acids. This CDR3 is CARSGTDVYEQYF. CDR3 bases: TGTGCCAGATCCGGGACAGACGTTTACGAGCAGTACTTC.

This sequence joins TRBV9 and TRBJ1-1; 9 nucleotides match TRBD1. Germline V gene data show CDR1 as SGDLS and CDR2 as YYNGEE. Losses at the gene ends were 4 bases for V and 5 bases for J; bases not matched to a gene: 6. This CDR3 has 14 amino acids. CDR3 in DNA: TGTGCCAGCAGCTTCGGGACAGGGCAGACTGAAGCTTTCTTT. Protein product: CASSFGTGQTEAFF. Using reference TRBV9 and TRBJ1-1 for the parts outside the CDR3, the full variable domain is DSGVTQTPKHLITATGQRVTLRCSPRSGDLSVYWYQQSLDQGLQFLIQYYNGEERAKGNILERFSAQQFPDLHSELNLSSLELGDSALYFCASSFGTGQTEAFFGQGTRLTVV.

This chain connects TRBV29-1 to TRBJ1-3; 7 bases are a match to TRBD1. Germline V gene data show CDR1 as SQVTM and CDR2 as ANQGSEA. V trimming: 7 bases; J trimming: 5 bases; junction bases outside the gene matches: 17. CDR3 size: 16 residues. CDR3 bases: TGCAGCGCTGGGGGGTCCGTCGGGACAGCCAGAAACACCATATATTTT. Its protein is CSAGGSVGTARNTIYF.

The rearrangement joins TRBV19 to TRBJ2-2; a possible D gene is TRBD2 (6 bases). This CDR3 has 15 amino acids. V was pared by 3 bases and J by 6 bases, with 14 bases between. CDR1 and CDR2 (germline): LNHDA, SQIVND (reference sequence). In nucleotides, the CDR3 is TGTGCCAGTAGTATTTGGGGGGAACGGTCCGGGGAGCTGTTTTTT. The encoded protein is CASSIWGERSGELFF.

The V gene is TRBV4-1, the J gene TRBJ1-2, with a possible D match to TRBD1 (6 bases). In germline, CDR1 is MGHRA, CDR2 YSYEKL. This CDR3 is 15 amino acids long. The ends were cut back, 0 bases at V and 2 bases at J, with 10 bases in the middle. This CDR3 reads CASSQDRGFNYGYTF. The CDR3 DNA sequence: TGCGCCAGCAGCCAAGATAGGGGGTTCAACTATGGCTACACCTTC.

This clone was detected once. This chain uses TRBV7-2 with TRBJ2-1, with TRBD2 matching 9 bases. This CDR3 is built from 15 residues. CDR1 is SGHTA and CDR2 is FQGNSA in the germline V gene. Trimming at V came to 5 bases and at J to 2 bases, leaving 4 bases not matched to a gene. The CDR3 reads CASSELAGPYNEQFF. In DNA, the CDR3 is TGTGCCAGCAGCGAACTAGCGGGCCCCTACAATGAGCAGTTCTTC.

The rearrangement links TRBV11-2 to TRBJ1-5, with no clear D. The ends were cut back, 5 bases at V and 3 bases at J, with 14 bases in the middle. Germline CDR1 and CDR2: SGHAT and FQNNGV. This CDR3 contains 15 residues. Written as DNA, the CDR3 is TGTGCCAGCAGCGCCGACCCGGGTAACAATCAGCCCCAGCATTTT. It specifies CASSADPGNNQPQHF.

The chain joins TRBV2 to TRBJ2-7, with D possibly being TRBD1 (5 bases). The CDR3 is made up of 14 amino acids. Germline lookup yields CDR1 SNHLY and CDR2 FYNNEI. Trimming cost V 6 bases and J 3 bases, with 15 bases left between them. The CDR3 sequence is CASSAPGSFYEQYF. For the CDR3, the DNA is TGTGCCAGCAGCGCGCCAGGGTCTTTCTACGAGCAGTACTTC.

This clone is a singleton in its sample. The CDR3 DNA reads TGTGCCAGCAGCCAAGTTACGTTCGGCGAGCAGTACTTC. It encodes CASSQVTFGEQYF. The chain recombines TRBV14 with TRBJ2-7; D uncertain. The germline V gene encodes CDR1 SGHDN and CDR2 FVKESK. This CDR3 spans 13 amino acids. Deletions cut 1 base from V and 6 bases from J, with 10 bases between.